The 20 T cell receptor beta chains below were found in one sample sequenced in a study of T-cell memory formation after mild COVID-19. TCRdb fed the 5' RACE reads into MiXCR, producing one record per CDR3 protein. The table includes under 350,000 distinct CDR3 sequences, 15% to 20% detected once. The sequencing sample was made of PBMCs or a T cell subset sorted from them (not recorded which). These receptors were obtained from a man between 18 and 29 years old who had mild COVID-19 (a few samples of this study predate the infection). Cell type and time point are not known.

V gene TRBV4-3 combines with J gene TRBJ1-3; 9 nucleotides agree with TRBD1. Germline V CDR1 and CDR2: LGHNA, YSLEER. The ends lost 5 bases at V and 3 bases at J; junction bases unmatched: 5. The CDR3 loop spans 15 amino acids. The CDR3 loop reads CASSKGQGNGNTIYF. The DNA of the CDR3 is TGCGCCAGCAGCAAGGGACAGGGAAATGGAAACACCATATATTTT.

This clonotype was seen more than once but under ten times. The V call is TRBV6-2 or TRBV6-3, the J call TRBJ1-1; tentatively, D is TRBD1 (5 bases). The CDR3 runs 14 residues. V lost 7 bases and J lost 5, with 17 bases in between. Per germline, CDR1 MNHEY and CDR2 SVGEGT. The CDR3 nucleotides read TGTGCCAGCACTCTGCGGCAGGGTCGTACTGAAGCTTTCTTT. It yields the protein CASTLRQGRTEAFF.

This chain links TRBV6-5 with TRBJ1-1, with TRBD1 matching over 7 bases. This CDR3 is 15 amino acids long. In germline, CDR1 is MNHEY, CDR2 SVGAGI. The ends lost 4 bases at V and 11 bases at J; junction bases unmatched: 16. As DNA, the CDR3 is TGTGCCAGCAGTTCAACAAGACAGGGACTGTGGGCCGCTTTCTTT. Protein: CASSSTRQGLWAAFF.

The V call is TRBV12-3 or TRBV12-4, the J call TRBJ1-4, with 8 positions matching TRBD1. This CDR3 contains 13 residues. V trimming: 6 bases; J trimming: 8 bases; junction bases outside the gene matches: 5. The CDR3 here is CASRSGTGEKLFF. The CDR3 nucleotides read TGTGCCAGCAGGTCCGGGACAGGAGAAAAACTGTTTTTT.

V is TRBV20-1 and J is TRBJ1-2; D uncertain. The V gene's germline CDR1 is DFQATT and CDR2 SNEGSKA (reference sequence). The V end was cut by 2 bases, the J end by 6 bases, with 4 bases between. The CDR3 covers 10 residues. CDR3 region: CSARFDGYTF. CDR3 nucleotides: TGCAGTGCTAGATTCGATGGCTACACCTTC.

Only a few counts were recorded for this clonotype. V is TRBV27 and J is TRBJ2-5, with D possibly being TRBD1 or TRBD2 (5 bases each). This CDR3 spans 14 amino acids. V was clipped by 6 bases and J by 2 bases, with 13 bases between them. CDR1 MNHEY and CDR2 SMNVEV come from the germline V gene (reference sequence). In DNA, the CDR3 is TGTGCCAGCAGACCCGGGACGGAACAAGAGACCCAGTACTTC. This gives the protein CASRPGTEQETQYF.

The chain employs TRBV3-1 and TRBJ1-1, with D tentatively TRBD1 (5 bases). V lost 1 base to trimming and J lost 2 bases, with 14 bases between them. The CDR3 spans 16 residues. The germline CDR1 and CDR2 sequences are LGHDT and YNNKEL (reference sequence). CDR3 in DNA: TGTGCCAGCAGCCAAGGCCCGGCAGGGCTCAACACTGAAGCTTTCTTT. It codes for CASSQGPAGLNTEAFF.

CDR3 DNA sequence: TGCGCCAGCAGCCACGAAGCCGGGACCGGGATGAACACTGAAGCTTTCTTT. Translation: CASSHEAGTGMNTEAFF. The rearrangement joins TRBV4-1 to TRBJ1-1; tentative D call: TRBD1 (5 bases). The CDR3 sequence is 17 residues long. V was shortened by 3 bases and J by 0 bases, with 17 bases between the two germline ends. Germline CDR1 MGHRA, CDR2 YSYEKL.

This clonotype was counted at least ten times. The CDR3 loop reads CASSLGLRVGELFF. The CDR3 DNA follows: TGTGCCAGCAGCTTAGGCCTCAGGGTCGGGGAGCTGTTTTTT. This chain connects TRBV13 to TRBJ2-2; D may be TRBD1 (5 bases). The CDR3 has 14 amino acids. From germline, CDR1 is PRHDT and CDR2 FYEKMQ (reference sequence). The ends were cut back, 0 bases at V and 7 bases at J, with 9 bases in the middle. The variable domain in full, with the rest retrieved from reference TRBV13 and TRBJ2-2, is AAGVIQSPRHLIKEKRETATLKCYPIPRHDTVYWYQQGPGQDPQFLISFYEKMQSDKGSIPDRFSAQQFSDYHSELNMSSLELGDSALYFCASSLGLRVGELFFGEGSRLTVL.

CDR3 protein: CASSQDVGRVYNEQFF. CDR3 nucleotide sequence: TGCGCCAGCAGCCAAGATGTAGGAAGGGTCTACAATGAGCAGTTCTTC. The rearrangement links TRBV4-3 to TRBJ2-1; D not resolved. The CDR3 totals 16 residues. Deletions cut 0 bases from V and 3 bases from J, with 12 bases between. The V gene's germline CDR1 is LGHNA and CDR2 YSLEER.

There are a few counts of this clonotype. In nucleotides, the CDR3 is TGTGCCAGCAGGACTAGCGGCTCCCTAACAGATACGCAGTATTTT. Amino acid sequence: CASRTSGSLTDTQYF. The genes are TRBV7-9 and TRBJ2-3, with 9 bases matching TRBD2. The junction had 7 bases not matched to a gene; V was cut back by 6 bases and J by 3 bases. The germline CDR1 and CDR2 sequences are SEHNR and FQNEAQ (reference sequence). CDR3 size: 15 residues.

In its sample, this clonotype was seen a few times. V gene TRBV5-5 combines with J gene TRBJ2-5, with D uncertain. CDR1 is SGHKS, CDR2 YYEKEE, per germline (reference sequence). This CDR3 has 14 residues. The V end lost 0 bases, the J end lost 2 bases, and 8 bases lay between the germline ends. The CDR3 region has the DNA TGTGCCAGCAGCTTGGCAGGACGGCAAGAGACCCAGTACTTC. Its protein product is CASSLAGRQETQYF.

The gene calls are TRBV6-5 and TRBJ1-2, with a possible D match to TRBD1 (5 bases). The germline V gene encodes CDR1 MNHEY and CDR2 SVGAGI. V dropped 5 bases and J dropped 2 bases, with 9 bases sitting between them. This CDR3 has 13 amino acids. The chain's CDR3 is CASSPSGNYGYTF. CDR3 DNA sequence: TGTGCCAGCAGTCCCTCAGGGAACTATGGCTACACCTTC.

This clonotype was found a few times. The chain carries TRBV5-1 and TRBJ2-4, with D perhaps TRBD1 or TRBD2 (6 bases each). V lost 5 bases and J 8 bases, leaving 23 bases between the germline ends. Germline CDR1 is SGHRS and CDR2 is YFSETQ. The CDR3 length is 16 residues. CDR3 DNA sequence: TGCGCCAGCAGTCGACCATCTCTTCGGGGGCTTCACATTCAGTACTTC. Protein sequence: CASSRPSLRGLHIQYF. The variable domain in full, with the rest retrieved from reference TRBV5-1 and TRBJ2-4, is KAGVTQTPRYLIKTRGQQVTLSCSPISGHRSVSWYQQTPGQGLQFLFEYFSETQRNKGNFPGRFSGRQFSNSRSEMNVSTLELGDSALYLCASSRPSLRGLHIQYFGAGTRLSVL.

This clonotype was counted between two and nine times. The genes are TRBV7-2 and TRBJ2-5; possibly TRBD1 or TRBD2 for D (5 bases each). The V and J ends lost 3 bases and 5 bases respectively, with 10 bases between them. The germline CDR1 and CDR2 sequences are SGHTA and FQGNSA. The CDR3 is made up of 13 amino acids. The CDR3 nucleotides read TGTGCCAGCAGCTTCGCCGGGGCTGAGACCCAGTACTTC. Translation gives CASSFAGAETQYF.

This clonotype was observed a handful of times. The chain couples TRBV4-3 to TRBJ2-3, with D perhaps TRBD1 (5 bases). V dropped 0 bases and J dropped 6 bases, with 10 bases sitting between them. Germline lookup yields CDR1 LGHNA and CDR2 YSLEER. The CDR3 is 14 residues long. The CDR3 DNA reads TGCGCCAGCAGCCAAGATGCCAGGGCGGATACGCAGTATTTT. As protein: CASSQDARADTQYF.

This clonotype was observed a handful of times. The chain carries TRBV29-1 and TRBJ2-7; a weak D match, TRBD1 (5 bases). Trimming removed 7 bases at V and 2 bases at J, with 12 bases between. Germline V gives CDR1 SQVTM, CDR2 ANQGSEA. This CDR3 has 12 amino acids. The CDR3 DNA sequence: TGCAGCGGTGGACAACCTCCCTACGAGCAGTACTTC. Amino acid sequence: CSGGQPPYEQYF.

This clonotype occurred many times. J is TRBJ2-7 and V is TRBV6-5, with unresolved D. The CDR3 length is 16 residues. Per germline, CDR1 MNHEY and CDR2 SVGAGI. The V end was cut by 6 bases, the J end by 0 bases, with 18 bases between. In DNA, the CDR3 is TGTGCCAGCAGCCCACTGGGCCGGGTAGGCTCCTACGAGCAGTACTTC. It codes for CASSPLGRVGSYEQYF.

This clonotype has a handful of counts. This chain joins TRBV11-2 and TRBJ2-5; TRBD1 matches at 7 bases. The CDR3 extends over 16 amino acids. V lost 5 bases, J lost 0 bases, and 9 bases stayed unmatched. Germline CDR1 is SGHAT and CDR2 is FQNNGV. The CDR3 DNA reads TGTGCCAGCAGCCTAGGGGGCAGGGGGTACCAAGAGACCCAGTACTTC. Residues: CASSLGGRGYQETQYF.

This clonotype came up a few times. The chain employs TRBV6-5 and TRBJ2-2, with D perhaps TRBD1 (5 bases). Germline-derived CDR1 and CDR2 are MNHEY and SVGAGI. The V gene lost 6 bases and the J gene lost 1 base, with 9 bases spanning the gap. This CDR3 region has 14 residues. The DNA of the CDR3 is TGTGCCAGCAGGGTCGACAGGAACACCGGGGAGCTGTTTTTT. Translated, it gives CASRVDRNTGELFF.